Given below is one T cell receptor (beta chain) in context. Its specificity is not known. These data come from a study of T cell responses to AZD1222 COVID-19 vaccine. Study-wide results and limits: Just a handful of people given AZD1222 tested seropositive at baseline. Variant regions that are unmutated are reportedly the target of nearly half of spike-specific TCRs. There were vaccine-associated CD4 TCRs across spike, dominant at 160-218 and 743-854. The donor group comprised mostly white British people and more females; the analysis possibly underestimated clonal diversity.

The CDR3 is made up of 14 amino acids. Germline V gives CDR1 MDHEN, CDR2 SYDVKM. The junction had 10 bases not matched to a gene; V was cut back by 10 bases and J by 4 bases. This table comes from immunoSEQ multiplex PCR, and its TCRdb copy is limited to in-frame clones, with some not included. The sample lists 95,000 to 110,000 clones, about 90% occurring once. This receptor was obtained from an adult who received the AZD1222 COVID-19 vaccine. Specimen: peripheral blood, collected 28 days after the second AZD1222 dose. This chain connects TRBV28 to TRBJ1-5, with 7 bases matching TRBD1. The CDR3 here is CATKGGQQNQPQHF. CDR3 nucleotide sequence: TGTGCCACCAAAGGGGGACAGCAGAATCAGCCCCAGCATTTT.